The TCR beta chain described here comes from a study of regulatory T cells. Amplification used 52 TRBV primers and 13 TRBJ primers. The data were produced by immunoSEQ multiplex PCR, yet TCRdb's version contains in-frame clones alone and is incomplete. The sample has 20,000 to 25,000 clones, under 95% seen once; the top ten hold 3.5% to 4%. The TCR comes from a child under 10 years old with CD3G deficiency. Sequenced: CD8+ T cells sorted from blood.

The CDR3 reads CASSESWSSEAFF. DNA for the CDR3: TGCGCCAGCAGTGAGTCTTGGAGTTCTGAAGCTTTCTTT. The chain combines TRBV10-1 with TRBJ1-1; no clear D. Germline V lookup: CDR1 WNHNN, CDR2 SYGVQD (reference sequence). The CDR3 runs 13 residues. Trimming removed 0 bases at V and 6 bases at J, with 8 bases between.